This entry lists 4 T cell receptor beta chains sequenced from one sample in a study of identical twins (TCRdb year 2016). Library construction relied on 5' RACE. Sequencing used an Illumina HiSeq 2000. The public reads were reprocessed in TCRdb via fastp at Q25 and MiXCR, keeping in-frame beta chains. Rows with a matching CDR3 protein are joined into one entry that keeps the most common DNA and genes. Across this sample there are under 300,000 distinct CDR3 sequences, with more than 12% seen only once. The ten top clones hold approximately 10% of the sample. The sequenced sample was memory (CD45RO+) T cells sorted from blood. The cell subset or site tag for this specimen amounts to: CD45RO+ enriched T cells. These receptors came from a woman aged 18-30 years in good health.

The genes are TRBV7-9 and TRBJ2-3; perhaps TRBD2 as D (5 bases). This CDR3 spans 16 amino acids. Germline V gene sequence: CDR1 SEHNR, CDR2 FQNEAQ (reference sequence). The V end was cut by 1 base, the J end by 0 bases, with 11 bases between. DNA for the CDR3: TGTGCCAGCAGCTTAGGGGTGGGAGATAGCACAGATACGCAGTATTTT. The encoded protein is CASSLGVGDSTDTQYF.

The chain uses TRBV7-9 and TRBJ2-1; TRBD2 aligns across 7 bases. V shed 2 bases and J 9 bases; nucleotides not matched to a gene: 7. CDR1 and CDR2 from the germline V gene are SEHNR and FQNEAQ (reference sequence). CDR3 length: 14 residues. CDR3 sequence reads: CASSLSRGEGEQFF. The CDR3 nucleotides are TGTGCCAGCAGCTTATCCCGGGGGGAGGGTGAGCAGTTCTTC.

This clonotype was recorded a few times. The V and J genes are TRBV7-2 and TRBJ1-2; D might be TRBD1 (5 bases). This CDR3 spans 13 amino acids. With 1 base removed from V and 10 bases from J, the gap between germline ends came to 13 bases. The germline CDR1 and CDR2 sequences are SGHTA and FQGNSA. As DNA, the CDR3 is TGTGCCAGCAGCTTAGTTACAGGACATCCCTACACCTTC. Protein sequence: CASSLVTGHPYTF.

This clonotype was found a few times. The rearrangement uses TRBV5-1 and TRBJ2-5; 9 positions agree with TRBD2. V trimming: 0 bases; J trimming: 1 base; junction bases outside the gene matches: 7. The germline CDR1 and CDR2 sequences are SGHRS and YFSETQ. The CDR3 sequence is 17 residues long. CDR3 loop: CASSLARAGGLQETQYF. The CDR3 DNA reads as TGCGCCAGCAGCTTGGCCCGAGCGGGAGGCCTCCAAGAGACCCAGTACTTC.